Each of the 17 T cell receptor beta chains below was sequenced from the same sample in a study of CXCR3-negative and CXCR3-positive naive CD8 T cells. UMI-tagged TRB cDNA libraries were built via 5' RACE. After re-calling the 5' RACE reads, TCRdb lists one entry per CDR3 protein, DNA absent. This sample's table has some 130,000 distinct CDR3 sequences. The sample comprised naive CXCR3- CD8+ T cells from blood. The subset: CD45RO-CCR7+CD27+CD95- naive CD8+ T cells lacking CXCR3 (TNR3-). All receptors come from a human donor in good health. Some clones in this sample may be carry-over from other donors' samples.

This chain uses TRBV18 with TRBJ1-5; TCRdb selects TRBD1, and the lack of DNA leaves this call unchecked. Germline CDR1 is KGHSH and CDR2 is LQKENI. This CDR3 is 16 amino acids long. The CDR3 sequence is CASSPDSRTHDQPQHF.

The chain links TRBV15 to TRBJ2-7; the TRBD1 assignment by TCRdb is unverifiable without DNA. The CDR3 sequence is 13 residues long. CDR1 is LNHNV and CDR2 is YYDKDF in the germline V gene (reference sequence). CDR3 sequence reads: CATIGGGPPEQYF. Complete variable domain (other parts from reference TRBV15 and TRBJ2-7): DAMVIQNPRYQVTQFGKPVTLSCSQTLNHNVMYWYQQKSSQAPKLLFHYYDKDFNNEADTPDNFQSRRPNTSFCFLDIRSPGLGDTAMYLCATIGGGPPEQYFGPGTRLTVT.

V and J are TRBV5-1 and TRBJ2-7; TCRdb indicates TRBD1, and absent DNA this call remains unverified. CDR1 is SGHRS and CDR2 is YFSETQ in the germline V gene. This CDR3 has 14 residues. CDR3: CASSPMGGSYEQYF.

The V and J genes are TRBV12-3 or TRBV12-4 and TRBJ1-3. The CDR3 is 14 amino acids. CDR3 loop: CASSLGASGNTIYF.

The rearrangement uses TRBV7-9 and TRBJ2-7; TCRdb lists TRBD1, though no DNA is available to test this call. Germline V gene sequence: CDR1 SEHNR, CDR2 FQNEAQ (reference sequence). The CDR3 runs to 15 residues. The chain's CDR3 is CASSARGRPTYEQYF.

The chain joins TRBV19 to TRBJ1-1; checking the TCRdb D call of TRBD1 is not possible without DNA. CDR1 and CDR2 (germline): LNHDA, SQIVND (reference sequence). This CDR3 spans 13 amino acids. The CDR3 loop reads CASSAGTEFEAFF.

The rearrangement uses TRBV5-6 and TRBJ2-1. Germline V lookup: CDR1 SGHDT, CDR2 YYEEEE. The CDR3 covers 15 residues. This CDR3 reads CASSLRVRSYNEQFF.

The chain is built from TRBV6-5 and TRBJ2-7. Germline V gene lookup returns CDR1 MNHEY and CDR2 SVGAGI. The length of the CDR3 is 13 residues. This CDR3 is CASSYGLGNEQYF.

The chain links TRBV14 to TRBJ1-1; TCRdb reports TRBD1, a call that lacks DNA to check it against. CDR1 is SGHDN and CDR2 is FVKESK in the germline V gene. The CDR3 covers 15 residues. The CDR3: CASSPRGVLNTEAFF.

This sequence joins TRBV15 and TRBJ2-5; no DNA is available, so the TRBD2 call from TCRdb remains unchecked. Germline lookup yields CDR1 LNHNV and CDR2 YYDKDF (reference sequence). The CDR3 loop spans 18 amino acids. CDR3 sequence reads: CATSSETLAGVNQEAQYF.

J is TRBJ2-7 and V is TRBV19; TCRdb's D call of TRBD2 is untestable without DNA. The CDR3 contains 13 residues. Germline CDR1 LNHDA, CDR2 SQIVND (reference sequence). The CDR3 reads CASSGPGVYEQYF.

The CDR3 sequence is CASSLQGVGTDTQYF. The chain uses TRBV5-1 and TRBJ2-3; TCRdb selects TRBD1, and the lack of DNA leaves this call unchecked. The CDR3 has 15 amino acids. Looked up from germline, CDR1 is SGHRS and CDR2 is YFSETQ.

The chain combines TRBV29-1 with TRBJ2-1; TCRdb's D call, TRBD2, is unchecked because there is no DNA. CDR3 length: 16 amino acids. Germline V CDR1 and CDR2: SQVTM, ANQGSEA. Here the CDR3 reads CSVGGLASSVYNEQFF.

CDR3 region: CASRLDAGGEETQYF. This chain connects TRBV13 to TRBJ2-5; as DNA is missing, the TRBD2 call by TCRdb cannot be tested. This CDR3 spans 15 amino acids. Germline CDR1 PRHDT, CDR2 FYEKMQ (reference sequence). Full variable domain (rest looked up from reference TRBV13 and TRBJ2-5): AAGVIQSPRHLIKEKRETATLKCYPIPRHDTVYWYQQGPGQDPQFLISFYEKMQSDKGSIPDRFSAQQFSDYHSELNMSSLELGDSALYFCASRLDAGGEETQYFGPGTRLLVL.

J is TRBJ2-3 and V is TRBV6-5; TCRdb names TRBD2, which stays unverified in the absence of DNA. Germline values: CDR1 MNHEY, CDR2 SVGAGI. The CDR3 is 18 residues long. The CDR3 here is CASSYSNLTSGGTDTQYF.

This CDR3 reads CASSQDPASEQYF. V and J are TRBV3-1 and TRBJ2-7. The germline V gene has CDR1 LGHDT and CDR2 YNNKEL (reference sequence). CDR3 size: 13 residues.

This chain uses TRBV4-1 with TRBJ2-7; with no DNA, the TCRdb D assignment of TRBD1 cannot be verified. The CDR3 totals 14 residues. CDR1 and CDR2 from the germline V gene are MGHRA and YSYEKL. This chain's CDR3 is CASSQGTDLYEQYF.